This T cell receptor beta chain stems from a study of OX40 agonist ivuxolimab in advanced cancers. The CDR3 length is 14 residues. The V gene lost 10 bases and the J gene lost 4 bases, with 17 bases spanning the gap. Per germline, CDR1 ENHRY and CDR2 SYGVKD. Method: immunoSEQ multiplex PCR; TCRdb's copy keeps in-frame clones and lacks some. Among some 130,000 clones listed, 75% to 90% were seen once. This chain links TRBV10-3 with TRBJ2-1, with a weak D call TRBD1 (6 bases). The sequences come from CD4+ or CD8+ T cells sorted from blood, collected in a trial of the OX40 agonist ivuxolimab. The receptor was derived from an adult with an advanced solid tumor such as melanoma, head and neck, liver or kidney cancer. Written as DNA, the CDR3 is TGTGCCACTCTACGATCGGACAGTTACAATGAGCAGTTCTTC. This codes for CATLRSDSYNEQFF.